The rows below give T cell receptor beta chains drawn from one sample of a study of blood T cell repertoires in COVID-19. TCRdb's copy holds only in-frame clones and misses some; the assay was immunoSEQ multiplex PCR. The table has 100,000 or so clones, approximately 75% seen once. The sequencing sample was made of peripheral blood. The receptor source for this set is a human donor in a cohort sampled during active COVID-19. Both conserved end residues are part of each CDR3. A D gene is named only where the DNA matches it firmly. Rows may omit the clone size; those that give it use once, few, many or a size class.

V gene	D gene	clone size	J gene	CDR3 protein	CDR3 DNA
TRBV7-9	TRBD1	few	TRBJ1-5	CASSEGQGNQPQHF	TGTGCCAGCAGCGAGGGACAGGGCAATCAGCCCCAGCATTTT
TRBV19	NA	NA	TRBJ2-7	CASSPIGSNYEQYF	TGTGCCAGTAGTCCGATAGGGAGTAACTACGAGCAGTACTTC
TRBV11-2	NA	NA	TRBJ1-4	CASSLGGNNEKLFF	TGTGCCAGCAGCTTGGGAGGAAACAATGAAAAACTGTTTTTT
TRBV18	TRBD2	NA	TRBJ2-5	CASSPGSGRETQYF	TGTGCCAGCTCACCTGGGTCCGGGAGGGAGACCCAGTACTTC
TRBV30	NA	NA	TRBJ1-2	CAWMKRRGHGYTF	TGTGCCTGGATGAAGAGGAGGGGCCATGGCTACACCTTC
TRBV5-1	TRBD1	NA	TRBJ1-2	CASSPRLSPGTGGAEGYTF	TGCGCCAGCAGCCCACGGCTCTCTCCCGGGACAGGAGGTGCGGAGGGCTACACCTTC
TRBV7-3	NA	NA	TRBJ1-5	CASSPAGRWSNQPQHF	TGTGCCAGCAGCCCGGCGGGACGGTGGAGCAATCAGCCCCAGCATTTT
TRBV4-3	NA	NA	TRBJ2-7	CASSPRVDYEQYF	TGCGCCAGCAGCCCACGAGTCGACTACGAGCAGTACTTC
TRBV7-9	NA	NA	TRBJ2-3	CASSLGAVGDTQYF	TGTGCCAGCAGCTTGGGGGCGGTCGGGGATACGCAGTATTTT
TRBV5-1	NA	NA	TRBJ1-1	CASSFEGLGTEAFF	TGCGCCAGCAGCTTCGAGGGCTTGGGCACTGAAGCTTTCTTT
TRBV7-2	NA	NA	TRBJ2-1	CASSFSERAPGYEQFF	TGTGCCAGCAGCTTTTCTGAGCGGGCCCCCGGCTATGAGCAGTTCTTC
TRBV5-1	NA	NA	TRBJ1-6	CASSLYGSSYNSPLHF	TGCGCCAGCAGCTTGTACGGGAGCTCCTATAATTCACCCCTCCACTTT
TRBV2	NA	few	TRBJ2-3	CASSVRFTDTQYF	TGTGCCAGCTCGGTGCGTTTCACAGATACGCAGTATTTT
TRBV12-3/TRBV12-4	TRBD1	NA	TRBJ1-6	CASSLTGPGQSF	TGTGCCAGCAGCCTGACGGGACCGGGACAGAGCTTT
TRBV24-1	NA	NA	TRBJ2-7	CATSDLGGEQYF	TGTGCCACCAGTGATTTAGGAGGGGAGCAGTACTTC
TRBV9	TRBD1	once	TRBJ1-6	CASAPGQVNSPLHF	TGTGCCAGCGCTCCTGGACAGGTTAATTCACCCCTCCACTTT
TRBV9	TRBD1	NA	TRBJ2-2	CASSVARGRTGELFF	TGTGCCAGCAGCGTAGCCAGGGGGCGGACCGGGGAGCTGTTTTTT
TRBV13	TRBD2	few	TRBJ2-7	CASSWGTSGSYEQYF	TGTGCCAGCAGCTGGGGGACTAGCGGATCCTACGAGCAGTACTTC
TRBV7-7	NA	NA	TRBJ2-5	CASSRDRLEGTQYF	TGTGCTAGCAGCCGAGACAGGTTGGAAGGGACCCAGTACTTC
TRBV5-1	NA	NA	TRBJ1-1	CASSLQGRNTEAFF	TGCGCCAGCAGTTTACAGGGAAGGAACACTGAAGCTTTCTTT
TRBV30	TRBD1	NA	TRBJ1-2	CAWSGQGFYGYTF	TGTGCCTGGAGCGGACAGGGTTTCTATGGCTACACCTTC
TRBV3-1/TRBV3-2	NA	NA	TRBJ1-5	CASSETQEVQPQHF	TGTGCCAGCAGCGAAACCCAGGAGGTTCAGCCCCAGCATTTT
TRBV7-9	NA	NA	TRBJ2-1	CASSGRGGLYNEQFF	TGTGCCAGCAGCGGTCGTGGGGGCCTCTACAATGAGCAGTTCTTC
TRBV28	NA	NA	TRBJ1-2	CASNSGTLNYGYTF	TGTGCCAGCAACTCCGGGACACTCAACTATGGCTACACCTTC
TRBV11-3	TRBD1	NA	TRBJ2-2	CASSSDRGYTGELFF	TGTGCCAGCAGCTCGGACAGGGGGTACACCGGGGAGCTGTTTTTT
TRBV6-6	TRBD2	few	TRBJ2-3	CASREGVAGVSDTQYF	TGTGCCAGCAGAGAGGGGGTAGCGGGGGTATCAGATACGCAGTATTTT
TRBV18	TRBD2	NA	TRBJ2-1	CASSPPGLAGGSSREQFF	TGTGCCAGCTCACCACCCGGACTAGCGGGGGGGTCCTCTCGTGAGCAGTTCTTC
TRBV19	NA	NA	TRBJ2-5	CASSTTGTLAFGQETQYF	TGTGCCAGTAGTACTACCGGGACACTGGCGTTCGGGCAAGAGACCCAGTACTTC
TRBV30	NA	few	TRBJ2-2	CAWSEKFSDFAGELFF	TGTGCCTGGAGTGAGAAGTTTTCGGACTTCGCCGGGGAGCTGTTTTTT
TRBV18	TRBD1	NA	TRBJ1-1	CASSPVPGTVNTEAFF	TGTGCCAGCTCACCGGTCCCCGGGACAGTGAACACTGAAGCTTTCTTT
TRBV5-1	NA	NA	TRBJ2-7	CASSQIRGGNEQYF	TGCGCCAGCAGTCAAATCCGTGGGGGGAACGAGCAGTACTTC
TRBV24-1	TRBD1	few	TRBJ2-5	CATSGSGTAQETQYF	TGTGCCACCAGTGGTTCGGGGACAGCCCAAGAGACCCAGTACTTC
TRBV28	NA	NA	TRBJ1-2	CASSSLGHTNYGYTF	TGTGCCAGCAGTTCCTTGGGCCACACTAACTATGGCTACACCTTC
TRBV5-5	TRBD1	NA	TRBJ1-1	CASSYTGGSGTEAFF	TGTGCCAGCAGCTACACAGGGGGATCTGGCACTGAAGCTTTCTTT
TRBV20-1	NA	NA	TRBJ2-1	CSGIRGLEQFF	TGCAGTGGGATCCGGGGATTGGAGCAGTTCTTC
TRBV23-1	NA	NA	TRBJ1-2	CARGGLCYTF	TGCGCCAGGGGGGGGCTATGCTACACCTTC
TRBV5-6	NA	few	TRBJ1-5	CASSLLTGNQPQHF	TGTGCCAGCAGCTTGCTTACAGGGAATCAGCCCCAGCATTTT
TRBV9	TRBD2	NA	TRBJ2-5	CASSVVGTSQETQYF	TGTGCCAGCAGCGTAGTGGGGACTAGCCAAGAGACCCAGTACTTC
TRBV30	NA	once	TRBJ1-2	CAWSVWGGGYTF	TGTGCCTGGAGTGTATGGGGGGGTGGCTACACCTTC
TRBV7-2	TRBD2	NA	TRBJ2-5	CASSLRLAGGTPITQYF	TGTGCCAGCAGCCTTCGACTAGCGGGGGGGACCCCTATTACCCAGTACTTC
TRBV5-1	NA	NA	TRBJ2-5	CASSLAGTNQETQYF	TGCGCCAGCAGCTTGGCAGGGACAAACCAAGAGACCCAGTACTTC
TRBV28	TRBD1	NA	TRBJ1-2	CASSYGTGSYGYTF	TGTGCCAGCAGTTACGGGACAGGATCGTATGGCTACACCTTC
TRBV5-1	NA	NA	TRBJ1-3	CASSRDIGNTIYF	TGCGCCAGCAGCAGGGACATTGGAAACACCATATATTTT
TRBV2	NA	few	TRBJ2-5	CASSELVAPQYF	TGTGCCAGCAGTGAATTGGTGGCACCCCAGTACTTC
TRBV2	NA	NA	TRBJ1-3	CASNRPGANSGNTIYF	TGTGCCAGCAATCGACCGGGAGCTAACTCTGGAAACACCATATATTTT
TRBV18	NA	NA	TRBJ2-1	CASSPTSFPNEQFF	TGTGCCAGCTCCCCAACTAGTTTTCCCAATGAGCAGTTCTTC
TRBV10-3	NA	NA	TRBJ2-5	CAISEAGARQETQYF	TGTGCCATCAGTGAGGCTGGGGCCCGCCAAGAGACCCAGTACTTC
TRBV5-4	TRBD1	NA	TRBJ2-5	CASSGQGNPTAETQYF	TGTGCCAGCAGCGGACAGGGAAACCCTACGGCAGAGACCCAGTACTTC
TRBV20-1	NA	NA	TRBJ1-4	CSASDPTVTNEKLFF	TGCAGTGCTAGTGACCCTACAGTGACTAATGAAAAACTGTTTTTT
TRBV6-1	NA	NA	TRBJ1-2	CASTEHITENYGYTF	TGTGCCAGCACTGAACATATTACAGAGAACTATGGCTACACCTTC
TRBV6-5	TRBD1	NA	TRBJ1-6	CASNRGGDSPLHF	TGTGCCAGCAACAGGGGAGGCGATTCACCCCTCCACTTT
TRBV30	NA	NA	TRBJ2-3	CAWSAQLAVGTDTQYF	TGTGCCTGGAGTGCCCAACTGGCGGTGGGCACAGATACGCAGTATTTT
TRBV2	TRBD2	NA	TRBJ2-5	CASSLAGGLGETQYF	TGTGCCAGCAGTCTAGCGGGGGGGCTTGGAGAGACCCAGTACTTC
TRBV12-3/TRBV12-4	NA	NA	TRBJ1-5	CASSLAGLPQHF	TGTGCCAGCAGTTTAGCCGGTCTGCCCCAGCATTTT
TRBV19	NA	NA	TRBJ1-2	CASSIRAVNYGYTF	TGTGCCAGTAGTATCAGGGCCGTCAACTATGGCTACACCTTC
TRBV5-1	NA	NA	TRBJ2-2	CASSPTWVGGFTGELFF	TGCGCCAGCAGCCCGACTTGGGTAGGAGGGTTCACCGGGGAGCTGTTTTTT
TRBV5-6	TRBD1	once	TRBJ2-5	CACHQGVQETQYF	TGTGCCTGCCACCAGGGGGTTCAAGAGACCCAGTACTTC
TRBV7-2	NA	NA	TRBJ2-7	CASSLTQGISYEQYF	TGTGCCAGCAGCTTAACCCAGGGAATCTCCTACGAGCAGTACTTC
TRBV6-2/TRBV6-3	TRBD2	NA	TRBJ2-3	CASSLKRGDTDTQYF	TGTGCCAGCAGTCTCAAGCGGGGGGATACAGATACGCAGTATTTT
TRBV7-3	TRBD1	few	TRBJ2-2	CASSLQGAGELFF	TGTGCCAGCAGCTTACAGGGGGCCGGGGAGCTGTTTTTT